This TCR beta chain appears in the sequencing data of a study of blood T cell repertoires in COVID-19 (dated by TCRdb to 2019 to 2021). For the wider study: Collaborator samples came from the United States, Italy and Spain and covered acute and convalescent phases of COVID-19. The prospective study material was composed of cDNA or gDNA derived from T cells, B-cell-depleted T cells, or PBMCs. Where HLA class I and class II types were available, the types were taken from metadata supplied by the sample provider, not from assay-based typing. Samples came from the ongoing ImmuneRACE study (first 160 participants) plus 1,254 subjects from 6 global collaborators. The repertoires were made available in a free public database intended to serve as a resource for research on the immune response to SARS-CoV-2. Deeply sampled blood TCRbeta repertoires from subjects exposed to, actively infected with, or recovered from COVID-19 were included in the dataset. The sample metadata nearly always contained a de-identified subject ID, COVID-19 status, age in years and sex.

TCRbeta CDR3 regions were amplified from genomic DNA using the immunoSEQ Assay, a bias-controlled multiplex PCR. As for the original processing: Within the assay, amplification of reference gene primers was used to estimate how many nucleated cells each sample contained. Sequence reads were collapsed and filtered to measure the absolute abundance of every unique TCRbeta CDR3 rearrangement. Productive Simpson clonality was computed per sample as the square root of Simpson's diversity index over productive rearrangements. What TCRdb holds here is the immuneACCESS table cut down to in-frame rearrangements. Part of the clones is not present; checked against another copy, under half of the missing clones reflect an unresolved V gene, and the others are unexplained. D and trimming were read from the DNA, whereas the V and J calls and clone size are those reported in that table. The sample records around 150,000 clones, 70% to 85% of which are singletons. The ten largest clones represent 22% of the sample.

This clone was counted once. Its specific antigen is unknown. The input lacks base qualities; no much larger clone sits a single base away. Here is what the overall study found, with its caveats: Clinical and demographic metadata were provided uncurated, with the amount varying by source and participant.

Whole blood was collected in K2EDTA tubes by collaborating institutions according to the institutions' own protocols. For TCRbeta analysis, collaborators shipped samples in one of three forms: frozen whole blood, isolated PBMCs, or DNA extracted from either of those sample types. Measured from the cysteine to the phenylalanine, the CDR3 is 16 residues long. Only the CDR3 portion is preserved as DNA: 48 bases, with reading frame beginning at the first base. V is shortened by 0 bases, J by 7 bases, and the region joining them spans 13 bases. CDR1 and CDR2 are drawn from the germline V gene: MGHRA, YSYEKL.

The origin of this receptor is a woman older than 75 with acute or convalescent COVID-19. Sequenced material: peripheral blood. The sequence links TRBV4-1 to TRBJ1-6; no confident D gene assignment can be made. The DNA sequence is given as TGCGCCAGCAGCCAAGAGGGCCGAGCATTAAATTCACCCCTCCACTTT. It specifies CASSQEGRALNSPLHF.